These 28 T cell receptor beta chains were sequenced from one sample in a study of shared clonotypes between healthy human individuals. This table comes from immunoSEQ multiplex PCR, and its TCRdb copy is limited to in-frame clones, with some not included. The table includes a few million clones, nearly 97% detected once. The sequenced material came from naive CD4+ T cells sorted from blood. The subset here: CD45RA+ positively selected. The receptor source for this set is a man younger than 30 in good health.

This chain links TRBV30 with TRBJ2-7; D unclear. The length of the CDR3 is 16 residues. The germline CDR1 and CDR2 sequences are GTSNPN and SVGIG (reference sequence). The V gene lost 1 base and the J gene lost 0 bases, with 16 bases spanning the gap. The CDR3 DNA follows: TGTGCCTGGAGTGGCAGACGACTTTCAAGCTCCTACGAGCAGTACTTC. The encoded protein is CAWSGRRLSSSYEQYF.

As for this clone: The sample contains more than one DNA sequence encoding this CDR3. V and J are TRBV10-3 and TRBJ2-3; D uncertain. CDR3 length: 13 residues. The V gene's germline CDR1 is ENHRY and CDR2 SYGVKD. V was cut by 0 bases and J by 5 bases, with 6 bases left in between. CDR3 in amino acids: CAISESGLDTQYF. The CDR3 DNA sequence: TGTGCCATCAGTGAGTCGGGGTTAGATACGCAGTATTTT.

This clone was recorded only once. CDR3 in DNA: TGTGCCAGTAGGACCCGGGACAGGAACAATCAGCCCCAGCATTTT. Translating gives CASRTRDRNNQPQHF. The chain employs TRBV19 and TRBJ1-5; 8 bases fit TRBD1. The ends lost 6 bases at V and 3 bases at J; junction bases unmatched: 7. Germline CDR1 LNHDA, CDR2 SQIVND (reference sequence). This CDR3 has 15 amino acids.

This sequence joins TRBV5-4 and TRBJ1-2, with no clear D. CDR3 size: 15 residues. The V end was cut by 2 bases, the J end by 6 bases, with 17 bases between. CDR1 SGHNT and CDR2 YYREEE come from the germline V gene (reference sequence). CDR3 DNA sequence: TGTGCCAGCAGCTTATTCCAGGTGCAAGGACATGGCTACACCTTC. Its protein is CASSLFQVQGHGYTF.

The chain combines TRBV7-9 with TRBJ2-5; TRBD1 aligns across 10 bases. In germline, CDR1 is SEHNR, CDR2 FQNEAQ (reference sequence). The junction had 11 bases not matched to a gene; V was cut back by 7 bases and J by 3 bases. This CDR3 is 16 amino acids long. The CDR3 DNA sequence: TGTGCCAGCACCGGGACAGGGGAGAGGAGAGAAGAGACCCAGTACTTC. Protein: CASTGTGERREETQYF.

V usage is TRBV19 and J usage is TRBJ1-6; possibly TRBD1 for D (5 bases). V dropped 5 bases and J dropped 0 bases, with 14 bases sitting between them. Germline V gene lookup returns CDR1 LNHDA and CDR2 SQIVND (reference sequence). The CDR3 contains 17 residues. The CDR3 DNA reads TGTGCCAGTAGTCGACAGACTTTCAGCTCCTATAATTCACCCCTCCACTTT. It codes for CASSRQTFSSYNSPLHF.

The V gene is TRBV7-9, the J gene TRBJ1-1; D might be TRBD1 (5 bases). Germline values: CDR1 SEHNR, CDR2 FQNEAQ (reference sequence). This CDR3 region has 14 residues. V lost 6 bases to trimming and J lost 5 bases, with 16 bases between them. The CDR3 DNA reads TGTGCCAGCAGAATCAGGAGAGGGGAAACTGAAGCTTTCTTT. Encoded protein: CASRIRRGETEAFF. Supplemented by reference TRBV7-9 and TRBJ1-1, the full variable domain reads DTGVSQNPRHKITKRGQNVTFRCDPISEHNRLYWYRQTLGQGPEFLTYFQNEAQLEKSRLLSDRFSAERPKGSFSTLEIQRTEQGDSAMYLCASRIRRGETEAFFGQGTRLTVV.

This chain uses TRBV7-2 with TRBJ2-7; D is unclear. Trimming took off 5 bases at V and 3 bases at J, with 11 bases between the two ends. There are 13 residues in the CDR3. CDR1 and CDR2 (germline): SGHTA, FQGNSA. The CDR3 reads CASSPGYYYEQYF. The CDR3, as DNA: TGTGCCAGCAGCCCCGGGTATTACTACGAGCAGTACTTC.

The V gene is TRBV5-6, the J gene TRBJ2-2, with 8 positions matching TRBD2. Germline V gene lookup returns CDR1 SGHDT and CDR2 YYEEEE. The trim removed 1 base at V and 9 bases at J, leaving 5 bases unmatched. This CDR3 spans 14 amino acids. The CDR3 region is CASSLPGLVRELFF. Written as DNA, the CDR3 is TGTGCCAGCAGCTTGCCGGGACTAGTCAGGGAGCTGTTTTTT.

This clone appeared a single time. The gene calls are TRBV19 and TRBJ1-1; D gene ambiguous. The V gene lost 5 bases and the J gene lost 0 bases, with 10 bases spanning the gap. Germline V gene lookup returns CDR1 LNHDA and CDR2 SQIVND (reference sequence). The CDR3 spans 14 residues. The CDR3 region is CASSLGVLNTEAFF. As DNA, the CDR3 is TGTGCCAGTAGTCTAGGCGTTTTGAACACTGAAGCTTTCTTT.

The rearrangement uses TRBV7-2 and TRBJ2-5, with 9 bases identical to TRBD2. The CDR3 contains 17 residues. The germline gives CDR1 SGHTA, CDR2 FQGNSA. The junction had 15 bases not matched to a gene; V was cut back by 5 bases and J by 5 bases. The CDR3 sequence is CASSPTLGSGSGETQYF. CDR3 DNA sequence: TGTGCCAGCAGCCCAACGCTGGGTAGCGGGAGCGGGGAGACCCAGTACTTC.

A note on this clone: At the DNA level, this CDR3 is encoded by other sequences in the same sample as well. The chain employs TRBV2 and TRBJ1-6; tentative D call: TRBD1 (5 bases). This CDR3 has 13 residues. Trimming shortened V by 3 bases and J by 7 bases, and 7 bases separated the two germline ends. Germline values: CDR1 SNHLY, CDR2 FYNNEI. CDR3 coding DNA: TGTGCCAGCAGTGACAGGGAGAATTCACCCCTCCACTTT. This sequence encodes CASSDRENSPLHF.

This chain links TRBV19 with TRBJ1-2; TRBD1 matches at 7 bases. CDR1 is LNHDA, CDR2 SQIVND, per germline (reference sequence). The CDR3 totals 16 residues. V dropped 5 bases and J dropped 2; count of bases not matched to a gene: 11. The DNA of the CDR3 is TGTGCCAGTAGTGTCGCGACAGGGAAAGCCAACTATGGCTACACCTTC. Its translation: CASSVATGKANYGYTF.

The V and J genes are TRBV5-4 and TRBJ2-7, with D uncertain. Germline CDR1 is SGHNT and CDR2 is YYREEE (reference sequence). CDR3 length: 13 residues. V lost 0 bases, J lost 1 base, and 5 bases lay in between. CDR3 DNA sequence: TGTGCCAGCAGCTTGGACATTTCCTACGAGCAGTACTTC. This codes for CASSLDISYEQYF.

The chain is built from TRBV5-1 and TRBJ2-2, with D uncertain. CDR3 length: 13 residues. CDR1 is SGHRS and CDR2 is YFSETQ in the germline V gene. The germline V and J ends were trimmed by 4 bases and 6 bases, with 10 bases remaining between them. CDR3 sequence: CASSLDPSGELFF. CDR3 sequence (DNA): TGCGCCAGCAGCCTTGACCCTTCCGGGGAGCTGTTTTTT.

The chain couples TRBV7-8 to TRBJ1-3; D gene ambiguous. Trimming removed 7 bases from V and 0 bases from J, with 16 bases in between. The CDR3 is made up of 16 amino acids. The V gene's germline CDR1 is SGHVS and CDR2 FQNEAQ. In DNA, the CDR3 is TGTGCCAGCACACAATGGGCCAGGATCTCTGGAAACACCATATATTTT. Translation: CASTQWARISGNTIYF.

The chain recombines TRBV18 with TRBJ2-7; 11 nucleotides line up with TRBD1. The CDR3 sequence is 13 residues long. Per germline, CDR1 KGHSH and CDR2 LQKENI. The junction had 2 bases not matched to a gene; V was cut back by 4 bases and J by 6 bases. In nucleotides, the CDR3 is TGTGCCAGCTCACGAGGGACAGGGGGCGAGCAGTACTTC. Amino acids: CASSRGTGGEQYF.

The chain couples TRBV5-1 to TRBJ1-4; D is unclear. V was trimmed by 5 bases and J by 5 bases, leaving 10 bases between them. This CDR3 is 13 amino acids long. Germline V gives CDR1 SGHRS, CDR2 YFSETQ. CDR3: CASREQPNEKLFF. CDR3 sequence (DNA): TGCGCCAGCAGAGAACAGCCCAATGAAAAACTGTTTTTT. Full variable domain (missing parts from reference TRBV5-1 and TRBJ1-4): KAGVTQTPRYLIKTRGQQVTLSCSPISGHRSVSWYQQTPGQGLQFLFEYFSETQRNKGNFPGRFSGRQFSNSRSEMNVSTLELGDSALYLCASREQPNEKLFFGSGTQLSVL.

The chain couples TRBV6-5 to TRBJ1-6, with D possibly TRBD1 on 6 matching bases. The germline CDR1 and CDR2 sequences are MNHEY and SVGAGI. V was clipped by 6 bases and J by 0 bases, with 6 bases between them. The CDR3 has 14 residues. As DNA, the CDR3 is TGTGCCAGCAGGACAGGCTCCTATAATTCACCCCTCCACTTT. Translated, it gives CASRTGSYNSPLHF.

The chain's CDR3 is CASSLLSEPTDTQYF. The CDR3 nucleotides are TGTGCCAGCAGCTTGCTGAGCGAACCAACAGATACGCAGTATTTT. The chain employs TRBV5-6 and TRBJ2-3, with unresolved D. Germline-derived CDR1 and CDR2 are SGHDT and YYEEEE. This CDR3 is built from 15 residues. V lost 1 base, J lost 3 bases, and 12 bases lay in between.

The J gene is TRBJ2-1, the V gene TRBV6-4; D is perhaps TRBD1 (5 bases). The CDR3 runs to 13 residues. Trimming left V 8 bases short and J 5 bases short, with 13 bases between. Germline lookup yields CDR1 MRHNA and CDR2 SNTAGT. The CDR3 here is CASSGHLNNEQFF. The CDR3 DNA is TGTGCCAGCTCCGGACACCTCAACAATGAGCAGTTCTTC.

V is TRBV18 and J is TRBJ1-2, with 9 bases lining up with TRBD1. The length of the CDR3 is 13 residues. Germline V gene data show CDR1 as KGHSH and CDR2 as LQKENI. With 4 bases clipped from V and 6 bases from J, the junction kept 3 bases outside the gene matches. In nucleotides, the CDR3 is TGTGCCAGCTCACGGGACAGGGAGGATGGCTACACCTTC. Translation: CASSRDREDGYTF.

The V gene is TRBV7-2, the J gene TRBJ2-1, with D unresolved. This CDR3 spans 14 amino acids. V was pared by 1 base and J by 5 bases, with 9 bases between. CDR1 and CDR2 (germline): SGHTA, FQGNSA. CDR3 DNA sequence: TGTGCCAGCAGCTTAGTCCCTGTAGACAATGAGCAGTTCTTC. Translation: CASSLVPVDNEQFF.

This rearrangement joins TRBV5-1 to TRBJ2-7, with 11 bases that match TRBD2. The CDR3 length is 17 residues. The germline V gene encodes CDR1 SGHRS and CDR2 YFSETQ. Losses at the gene ends were 3 bases for V and 0 bases for J; bases not matched to a gene: 8. The DNA for the CDR3 is TGCGCCAGCAGCTCTTCGCTAGCGGGGGGAAGCTCCTACGAGCAGTACTTC. Translating gives CASSSSLAGGSSYEQYF.

The chain recombines TRBV6-1 with TRBJ1-2; 7 nucleotides align to TRBD1. From germline, CDR1 is MNHNS and CDR2 SASEGT. The trim removed 6 bases at V and 1 base at J, leaving 8 bases unmatched. The CDR3 runs 15 residues. The CDR3 region is CASSRQGVGNYGYTF. CDR3 bases: TGTGCCAGCAGCCGACAGGGAGTAGGTAACTATGGCTACACCTTC.

The chain is built from TRBV4-2 and TRBJ2-5; 7 nucleotides line up with TRBD1. This CDR3 comprises 15 residues. Per the germline V gene, CDR1 is LGHNA and CDR2 is YNFKEQ. J lost 5 bases, V lost 4 bases, and 10 bases had no gene match. The CDR3 is CASSRGQTGYETQYF. CDR3 DNA sequence: TGTGCCAGCAGCCGCGGACAGACAGGGTATGAGACCCAGTACTTC.

The CDR3 spells CASSLVSSGNTIYF. The CDR3 DNA reads as TGTGCCAGCAGCTTAGTGAGCTCTGGAAACACCATATATTTT. The chain links TRBV7-6 to TRBJ1-3, with D hard to call. Trimming took 1 base from V and 0 from J, leaving 4 bases between them. The CDR3 loop spans 14 amino acids. Germline loops: CDR1 SGHVS, CDR2 FNYEAQ.

Concerning this clone: Other DNA sequences from this sample encode an identical CDR3 as well. J is TRBJ2-7 and V is TRBV7-9, with TRBD2 as a possible D gene (6 bases). The CDR3 contains 13 residues. V was shortened by 3 bases and J by 2 bases, with 8 bases between the two germline ends. Germline V gene sequence: CDR1 SEHNR, CDR2 FQNEAQ (reference sequence). CDR3 sequence reads: CASSFPGAYEQYF. The CDR3 DNA reads TGTGCCAGCAGCTTCCCGGGAGCCTACGAGCAGTACTTC.